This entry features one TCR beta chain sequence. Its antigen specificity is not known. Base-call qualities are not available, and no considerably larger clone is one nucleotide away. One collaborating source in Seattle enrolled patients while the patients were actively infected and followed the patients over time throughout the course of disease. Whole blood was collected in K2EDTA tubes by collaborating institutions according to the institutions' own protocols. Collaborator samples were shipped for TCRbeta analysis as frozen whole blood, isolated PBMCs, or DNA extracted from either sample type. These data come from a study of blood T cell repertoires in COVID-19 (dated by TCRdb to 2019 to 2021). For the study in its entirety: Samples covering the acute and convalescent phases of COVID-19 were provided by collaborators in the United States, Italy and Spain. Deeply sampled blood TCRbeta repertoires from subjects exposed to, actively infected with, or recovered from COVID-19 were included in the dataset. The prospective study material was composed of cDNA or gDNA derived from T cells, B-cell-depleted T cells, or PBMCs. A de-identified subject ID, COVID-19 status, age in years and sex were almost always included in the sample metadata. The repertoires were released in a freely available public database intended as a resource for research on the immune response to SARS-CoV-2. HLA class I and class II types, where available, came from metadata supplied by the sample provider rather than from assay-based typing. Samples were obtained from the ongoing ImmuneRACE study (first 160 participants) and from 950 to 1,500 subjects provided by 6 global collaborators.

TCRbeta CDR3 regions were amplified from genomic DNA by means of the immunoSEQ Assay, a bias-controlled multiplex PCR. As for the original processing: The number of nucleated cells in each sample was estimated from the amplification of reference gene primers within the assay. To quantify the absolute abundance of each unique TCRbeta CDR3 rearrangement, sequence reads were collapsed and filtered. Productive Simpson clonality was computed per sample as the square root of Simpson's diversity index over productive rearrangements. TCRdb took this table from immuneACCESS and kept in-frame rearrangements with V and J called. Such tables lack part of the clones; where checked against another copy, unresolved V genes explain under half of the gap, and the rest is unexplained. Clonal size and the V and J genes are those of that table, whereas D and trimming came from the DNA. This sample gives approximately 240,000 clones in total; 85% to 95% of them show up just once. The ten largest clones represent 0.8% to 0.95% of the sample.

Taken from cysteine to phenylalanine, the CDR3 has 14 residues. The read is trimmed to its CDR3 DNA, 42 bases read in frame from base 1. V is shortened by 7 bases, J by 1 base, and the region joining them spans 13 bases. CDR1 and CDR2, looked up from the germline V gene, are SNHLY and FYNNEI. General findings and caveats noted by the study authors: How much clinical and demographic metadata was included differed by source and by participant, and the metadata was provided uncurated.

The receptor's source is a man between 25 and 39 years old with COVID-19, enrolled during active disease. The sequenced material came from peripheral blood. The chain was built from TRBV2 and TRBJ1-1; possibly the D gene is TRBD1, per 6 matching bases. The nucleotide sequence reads TGTGCCAGCAACCTACAGGGTGGGAACACTGAAGCTTTCTTT. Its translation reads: CASNLQGGNTEAFF.